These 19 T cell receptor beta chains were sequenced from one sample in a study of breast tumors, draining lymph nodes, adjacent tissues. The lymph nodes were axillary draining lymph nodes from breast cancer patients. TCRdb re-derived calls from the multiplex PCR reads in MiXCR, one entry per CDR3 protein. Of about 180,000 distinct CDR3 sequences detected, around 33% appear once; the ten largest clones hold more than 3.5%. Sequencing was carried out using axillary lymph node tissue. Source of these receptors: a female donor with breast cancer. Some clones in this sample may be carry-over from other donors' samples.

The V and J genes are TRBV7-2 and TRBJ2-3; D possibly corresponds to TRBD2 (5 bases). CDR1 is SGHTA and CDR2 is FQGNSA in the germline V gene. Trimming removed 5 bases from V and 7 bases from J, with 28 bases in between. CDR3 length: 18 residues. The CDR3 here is CASSRVGVGSSVLHTQYF. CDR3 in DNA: TGTGCCAGCAGCCGCGTCGGGGTTGGGAGCTCGGTTTTACATACGCAGTATTTT.

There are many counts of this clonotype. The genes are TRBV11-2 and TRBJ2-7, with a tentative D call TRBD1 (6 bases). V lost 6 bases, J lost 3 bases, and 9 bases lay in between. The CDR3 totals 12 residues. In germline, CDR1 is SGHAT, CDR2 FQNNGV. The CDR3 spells CASSGTFYEQYF. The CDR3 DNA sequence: TGTGCCAGCAGTGGGACATTCTACGAGCAGTACTTC.

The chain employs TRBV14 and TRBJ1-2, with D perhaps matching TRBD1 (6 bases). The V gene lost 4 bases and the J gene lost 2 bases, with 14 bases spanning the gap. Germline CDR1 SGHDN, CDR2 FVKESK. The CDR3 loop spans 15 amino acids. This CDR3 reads CASSPSLGTNYGYTF. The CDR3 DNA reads TGTGCCAGCAGCCCCAGCCTCGGGACAAACTATGGCTACACCTTC. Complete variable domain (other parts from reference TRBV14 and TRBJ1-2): EAGVTQFPSHSVIEKGQTVTLRCDPISGHDNLYWYRRVMGKEIKFLLHFVKESKQDESGMPNNRFLAERTGGTYSTLKVQPAELEDSGVYFCASSPSLGTNYGYTFGSGTRLTVV.

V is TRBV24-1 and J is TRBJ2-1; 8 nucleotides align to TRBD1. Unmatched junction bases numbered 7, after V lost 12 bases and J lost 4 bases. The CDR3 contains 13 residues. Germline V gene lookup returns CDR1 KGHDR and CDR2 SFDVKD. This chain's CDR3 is CALQRQGYNEQFF. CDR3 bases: TGTGCCCTTCAGAGACAGGGGTACAATGAGCAGTTCTTC.

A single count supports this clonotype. CDR3 bases: TGTGCCAGCAGCCAAGAATTACTCGAGAGCACTGAAGCTTTCTTT. Its protein product is CASSQELLESTEAFF. The chain has TRBV14 and TRBJ1-1; D remains unclear. V lost 0 bases to trimming and J lost 4 bases, with 12 bases between them. The CDR3 extends over 15 amino acids. Per germline, CDR1 SGHDN and CDR2 FVKESK.

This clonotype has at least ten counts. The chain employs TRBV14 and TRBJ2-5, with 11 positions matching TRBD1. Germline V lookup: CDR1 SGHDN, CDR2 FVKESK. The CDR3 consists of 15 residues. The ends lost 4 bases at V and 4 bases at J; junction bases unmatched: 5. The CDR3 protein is CASSLRTGGRETQYF. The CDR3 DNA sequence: TGTGCCAGCAGCCTCCGGACAGGGGGCAGAGAGACCCAGTACTTC.

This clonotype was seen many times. The CDR3 DNA sequence: TGCAGTGCCACACGGACAGGGGGACTCTACGAGCAGTACTTC. Translated: CSATRTGGLYEQYF. The chain combines TRBV20-1 with TRBJ2-7; 10 positions match TRBD1. Germline V CDR1 and CDR2: DFQATT, SNEGSKA (reference sequence). V dropped 6 bases and J dropped 3; count of bases not matched to a gene: 8. The CDR3 loop spans 14 amino acids.

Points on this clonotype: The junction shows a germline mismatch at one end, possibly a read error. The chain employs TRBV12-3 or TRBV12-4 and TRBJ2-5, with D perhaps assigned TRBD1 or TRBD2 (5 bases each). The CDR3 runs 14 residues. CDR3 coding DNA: TGTGCCAGCAGTTCTTGGGACGGACAAGAGACCCGGTACTTC. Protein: CASSSWDGQETRYF.

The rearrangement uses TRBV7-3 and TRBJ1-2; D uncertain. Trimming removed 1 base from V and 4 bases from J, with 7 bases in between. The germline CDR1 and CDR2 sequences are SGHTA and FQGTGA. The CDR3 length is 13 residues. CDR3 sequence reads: CASSLKGGYGYTF. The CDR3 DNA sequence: TGTGCCAGCAGCTTAAAGGGTGGCTATGGCTACACCTTC.

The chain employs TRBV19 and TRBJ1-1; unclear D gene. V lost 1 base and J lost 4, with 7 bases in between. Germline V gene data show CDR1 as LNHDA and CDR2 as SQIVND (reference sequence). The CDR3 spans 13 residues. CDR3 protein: CASSIALGTEAFF. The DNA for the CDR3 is TGTGCCAGTAGTATAGCCTTGGGCACTGAAGCTTTCTTT.

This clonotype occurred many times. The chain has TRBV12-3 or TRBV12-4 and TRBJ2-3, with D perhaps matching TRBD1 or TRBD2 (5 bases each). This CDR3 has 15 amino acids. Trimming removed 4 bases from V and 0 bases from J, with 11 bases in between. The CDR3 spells CASSSGGSSTDTQYF. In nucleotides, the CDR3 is TGTGCCAGCAGTTCTGGGGGTTCCAGCACAGATACGCAGTATTTT.

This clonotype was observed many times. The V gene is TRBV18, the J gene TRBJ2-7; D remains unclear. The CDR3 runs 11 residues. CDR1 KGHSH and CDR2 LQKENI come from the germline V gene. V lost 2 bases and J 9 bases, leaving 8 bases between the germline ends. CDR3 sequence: CASSPGEVQYF. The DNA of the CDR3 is TGTGCCAGCTCACCAGGAGAAGTGCAGTACTTC. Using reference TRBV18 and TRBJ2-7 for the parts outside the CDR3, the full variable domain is NAGVMQNPRHLVRRRGQEARLRCSPMKGHSHVYWYRQLPEEGLKFMVYLQKENIIDESGMPKERFSAEFPKEGPSILRIQQVVRGDSAAYFCASSPGEVQYFGPGTRLTVT.

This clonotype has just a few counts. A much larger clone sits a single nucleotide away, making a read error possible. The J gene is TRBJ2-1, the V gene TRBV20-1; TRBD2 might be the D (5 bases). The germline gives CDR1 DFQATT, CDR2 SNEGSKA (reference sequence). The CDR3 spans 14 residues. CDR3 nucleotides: TGCAGTGCCGCCAGGCGAGGGTTTTACACTGAGCAGTTCTTC. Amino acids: CSAARRGFYTEQFF.

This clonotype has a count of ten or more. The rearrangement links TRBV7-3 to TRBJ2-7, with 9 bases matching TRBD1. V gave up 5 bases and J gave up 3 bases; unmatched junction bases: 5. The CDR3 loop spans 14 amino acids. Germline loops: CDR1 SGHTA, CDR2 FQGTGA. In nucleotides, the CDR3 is TGTGCCAGCAGCCCGGGACAGGGAGACTACGAGCAGTACTTC. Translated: CASSPGQGDYEQYF.

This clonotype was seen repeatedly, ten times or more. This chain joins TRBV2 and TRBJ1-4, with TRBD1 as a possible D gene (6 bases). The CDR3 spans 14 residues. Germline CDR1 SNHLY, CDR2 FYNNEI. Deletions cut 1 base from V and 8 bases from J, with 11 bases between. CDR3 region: CASSEGQGNEKLFF. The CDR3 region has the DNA TGTGCCAGCAGTGAAGGCCAGGGGAACGAAAAACTGTTTTTT. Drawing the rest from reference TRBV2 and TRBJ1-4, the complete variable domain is EPEVTQTPSHQVTQMGQEVILRCVPISNHLYFYWYRQILGQKVEFLVSFYNNEISEKSEIFDDQFSVERPDGSNFTLKIRSTKLEDSAMYFCASSEGQGNEKLFFGSGTQLSVL.

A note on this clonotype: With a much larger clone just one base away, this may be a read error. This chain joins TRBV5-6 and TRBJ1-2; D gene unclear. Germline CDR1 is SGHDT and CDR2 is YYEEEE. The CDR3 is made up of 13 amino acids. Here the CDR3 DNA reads TGTGCCTGCAGCTTGCAGACCCGGGCTGGCTACACCTTC. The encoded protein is CACSLQTRAGYTF.

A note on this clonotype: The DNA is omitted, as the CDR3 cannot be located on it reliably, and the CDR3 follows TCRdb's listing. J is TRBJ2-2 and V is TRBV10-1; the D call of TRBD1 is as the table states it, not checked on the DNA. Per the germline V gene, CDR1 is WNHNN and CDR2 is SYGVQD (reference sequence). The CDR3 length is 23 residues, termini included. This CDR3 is CASPPYNEQFFGPGTRLTGELFF.

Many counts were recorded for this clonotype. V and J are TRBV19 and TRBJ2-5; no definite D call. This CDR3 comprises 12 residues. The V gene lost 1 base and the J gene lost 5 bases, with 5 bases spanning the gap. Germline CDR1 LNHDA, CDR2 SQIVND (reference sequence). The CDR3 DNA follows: TGTGCCAGTAGTATAGGCCGGGAGACCCAGTACTTC. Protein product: CASSIGRETQYF.

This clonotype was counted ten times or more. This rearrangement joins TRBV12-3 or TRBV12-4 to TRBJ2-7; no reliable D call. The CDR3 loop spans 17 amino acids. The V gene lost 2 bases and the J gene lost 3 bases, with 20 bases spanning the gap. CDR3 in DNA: TGTGCCAGCAGTTTACTCCTAGACCCCCCCCTTCGCTACGAGCAGTACTTC. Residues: CASSLLLDPPLRYEQYF.